The T cell receptor beta chain under discussion was sequenced for a study of OX40 agonist ivuxolimab in advanced cancers. Background on the study: Patients got intravenous ivuxolimab at 0.01 to 10 mg/kg every 2 weeks. Patients in dose escalation had liver, melanoma, kidney or head and neck cancers.

The study, taken as a whole, reports: Clonal expansion by week 6 occurred in CD4+ and CD8+ blood T cells (at 0.1 to 3.0 mg/kg). Averaging showed that CD8+ T cells had more expanded clones than CD4+ did.

This CDR3 has 14 amino acids. CDR1 and CDR2 from the germline V gene are SGHRS and YFSETQ. J lost 5 bases, V lost 1 base, and 3 bases had no gene match. For this clone: Its antigen is currently unknown.

Repertoires were generated with immunoSEQ multiplex PCR, while TCRdb's copy carries only in-frame clones and drops some. The data contain approximately 90,000 clones, about 90% of them singletons. This rearrangement joins TRBV5-1 to TRBJ2-3; 8 positions agree with TRBD2. Material: CD4+ or CD8+ T cells sorted from blood, obtained in a trial of the OX40 agonist ivuxolimab. The clonotype originates from an adult with an advanced solid tumor such as melanoma, head and neck, liver or kidney cancer. CDR3 protein: CASSLPAGVDTQYF. The CDR3 DNA sequence: TGCGCCAGCAGCTTGCCAGCGGGAGTAGATACGCAGTATTTT.